The entry below describes one T cell receptor beta chain. Its specific antigen is unknown. No base-level quality is on record; no much larger clone is a single base apart. The data were taken from a study of T-cell reconstitution after alpha-beta-depleted transplantation in children (dated by TCRdb to 2016 to 2017). In terms of the full investigation: Using TCR repertoire profiling, the study followed T-cell immune reconstitution in a quantitative way in children after TCRalphabeta/CD19-depleted allogeneic hematopoietic cell transplantation.

CDR1 and CDR2 are read off the germline V gene as KGHSH and LQKENI. CDR3 length: 16 amino acids, cysteine to phenylalanine. Just the 48-base CDR3 DNA is kept, in frame starting at base 1. V is cut by 5 bases and J by 3 bases, and the space between the germline ends is 17 bases. The method was PCR. The run used an Illumina HiSeq 2500. Molecular barcoding was employed in the preparation of TCR libraries, with unique molecular identifiers being used to normalize TCRbeta repertoire quantification. TCRdb itself trimmed the public reads at Q25 with fastp, ran MiXCR and retained productive beta chains. Each record represents a unique CDR3 protein, reported with the most common genes and DNA among its rows. In this sample the table shows about 360,000 distinct CDR3 sequences, 13% of which occur a single time. The ten largest clones represent 3.5% to 4.5% of the sample.

This receptor chain uses TRBV18 and TRBJ2-1, with TRBD2 as a weak D call on 6 bases. The material was PBMCs, obtained from the stem cell graft. This TCR was recovered from a human donor who donated a stem cell graft to a child with Fanconi anemia. CDR3 region: CASSGGVRASYNEQFF. Here is the DNA: TGTGCCAGCTCAGGCGGGGTTAGGGCAAGCTACAATGAGCAGTTCTTC.